What follows is one T cell receptor beta chain and its context. Clones were read by immunoSEQ multiplex PCR, and TCRdb kept only the in-frame ones, dropping some. The sample contains 200,000 to 250,000 clones, just under 95% of which appear only once. The source of the sample is a study of control samples from healthy donors and cancer patients. From germline, CDR1 is MNHNY and CDR2 SVGAGI (reference sequence). The CDR3 loop spans 12 amino acids. The V gene lost 5 bases and the J gene lost 1 base, with 6 bases spanning the gap. The chain recombines TRBV6-6 with TRBJ2-7, with D possibly TRBD2 on 6 matching bases. This receptor was taken from a man between 50 and 59 years old in good health. The source material was blood. CDR3 sequence: CASSRESYEQYF. Written as DNA, the CDR3 is TGTGCCAGCAGTCGGGAGTCCTACGAGCAGTACTTC.